This passage covers 4 T cell receptor beta chains from one sample sequenced in a study of identifying expanded T cells in peripheral blood. Libraries were prepared by immunoSEQ multiplex PCR; TCRdb keeps only in-frame clonotypes and omits some of them. The table has tens of thousands of clones, approximately 91% seen once; the top ten hold around 3%. Sequenced input: blood. The source is a person aged 18 to 70 in good health.

The V and J genes are TRBV6-5 and TRBJ1-1; D possibly corresponds to TRBD1 (6 bases). Germline assignment: CDR1 MNHEY and CDR2 SVGAGI. Trimming pared 0 bases from V and 10 bases from J, leaving 12 bases between. The CDR3 consists of 13 residues. This CDR3 is CASSYSMQGRAFF. DNA for the CDR3: TGTGCCAGCAGTTACTCGATGCAGGGGAGAGCTTTCTTT.

This clone was counted a single time. The junction and the germline gene differ at one end; a read error may be behind it. The CDR3 is CSSSFSREGTEAFF. For the CDR3, the DNA is TGCAGCAGCAGCTTCTCCCGTGAAGGCACTGAAGCTTTCTTT. The V call is TRBV7-8, the J call TRBJ1-1; no firm D call. Per the germline V gene, CDR1 is SGHVS and CDR2 is FQNEAQ. There are 14 residues in the CDR3.

This sequence joins TRBV2 and TRBJ2-1, with a possible D match to TRBD2 (6 bases). V dropped 4 bases and J dropped 9 bases, with 13 bases sitting between them. This CDR3 comprises 13 residues. Germline-derived CDR1 and CDR2 are SNHLY and FYNNEI. The CDR3 region is CASSGALGGEQFF. DNA of the CDR3: TGTGCCAGCAGTGGGGCGCTGGGGGGTGAGCAGTTCTTC. The full variable domain, its missing parts supplied by reference TRBV2 and TRBJ2-1, is EPEVTQTPSHQVTQMGQEVILRCVPISNHLYFYWYRQILGQKVEFLVSFYNNEISEKSEIFDDQFSVERPDGSNFTLKIRSTKLEDSAMYFCASSGALGGEQFFGPGTRLTVL.

This chain connects TRBV7-2 to TRBJ2-1, with D possibly being TRBD1 (5 bases). Germline V CDR1 and CDR2: SGHTA, FQGNSA. Trimming removed 4 bases from V and 4 bases from J, with 14 bases in between. The CDR3 has 15 residues. The chain's CDR3 is CASSSHDGAYNEQFF. The CDR3 bases are TGTGCCAGCAGCTCGCATGATGGGGCATACAATGAGCAGTTCTTC.